The TCR beta chain under discussion was sequenced for a study of low-dose radiotherapy and immunotherapy resistance in tumors. Across the whole study: Aspirin 300 mg was given orally each day for four cycles from cycle 1 day 1.

The sample holds many counts of this clonotype. This CDR3 region has 13 residues. Trimming pared 5 bases from V and 3 bases from J, leaving 10 bases between. CDR1 is MNHEY and CDR2 is SVGAGI in the germline V gene. TRAV- and TRBV-specific primers, spanning alpha and beta chains, primed first-strand cDNA. Both a constant-region primer and a V-primer adapter served to amplify TCRs across 15 to 25 PCR cycles. TCRdb ran MiXCR on the reads and lists one entry per CDR3 protein. The sample has 85,000 to 95,000 distinct CDR3 sequences, 9.4% seen once. The time point here: before trial treatment. Every donor's regimen consisted of nivolumab, ipilimumab, aspirin, low-dose cyclophosphamide and low-dose radiotherapy.

The chain carries TRBV6-5 and TRBJ1-2, with D perhaps matching TRBD1 (5 bases). The clonotype originates from a male donor with prostate cancer. Sequenced here: PBMCs, sampled before treatment. This CDR3 reads CASSTVRDYGYTF. CDR3 in DNA: TGTGCCAGCAGTACAGTCAGGGACTATGGCTACACCTTC.